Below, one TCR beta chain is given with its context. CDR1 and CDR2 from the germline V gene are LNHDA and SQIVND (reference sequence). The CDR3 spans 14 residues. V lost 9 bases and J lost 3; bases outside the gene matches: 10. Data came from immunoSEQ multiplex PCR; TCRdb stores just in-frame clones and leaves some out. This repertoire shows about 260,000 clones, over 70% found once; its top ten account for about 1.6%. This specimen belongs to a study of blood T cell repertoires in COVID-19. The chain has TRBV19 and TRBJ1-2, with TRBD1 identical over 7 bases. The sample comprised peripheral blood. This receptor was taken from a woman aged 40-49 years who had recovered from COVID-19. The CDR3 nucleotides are TGTGCCAGCCAAGTAGCCAGGGGGGACTATGGCTACACCTTC. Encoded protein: CASQVARGDYGYTF.